This TCR beta chain was observed in a study of OX40 agonist ivuxolimab in advanced cancers. The cohort excluded patients with autoimmune disease history or systemic immunosuppression. This clone appeared a single time. Its antigen is unidentified. Overall study findings and caveats: Expanded clones were, on average, more numerous among CD8+ T cells than CD4+.

This table comes from immunoSEQ multiplex PCR, and its TCRdb copy is limited to in-frame clones, with some not included. This table holds roughly 49,000 clones, approximately 85% found once. The CDR3 loop spans 16 amino acids. Per the germline V gene, CDR1 is SGHDN and CDR2 is FVKESK. V dropped 0 bases and J dropped 0 bases, with 11 bases sitting between them. The V and J genes are TRBV14 and TRBJ1-1; possible D gene TRBD1, 5 bases. This TCR was sampled from an adult with an advanced solid tumor such as melanoma, head and neck, liver or kidney cancer. Sample: CD4+ or CD8+ T cells sorted from blood, taken in a trial of the OX40 agonist ivuxolimab. The CDR3 sequence is CASSQEGTVMNTEAFF. CDR3 coding DNA: TGTGCCAGCAGCCAAGAGGGGACGGTGATGAACACTGAAGCTTTCTTT.